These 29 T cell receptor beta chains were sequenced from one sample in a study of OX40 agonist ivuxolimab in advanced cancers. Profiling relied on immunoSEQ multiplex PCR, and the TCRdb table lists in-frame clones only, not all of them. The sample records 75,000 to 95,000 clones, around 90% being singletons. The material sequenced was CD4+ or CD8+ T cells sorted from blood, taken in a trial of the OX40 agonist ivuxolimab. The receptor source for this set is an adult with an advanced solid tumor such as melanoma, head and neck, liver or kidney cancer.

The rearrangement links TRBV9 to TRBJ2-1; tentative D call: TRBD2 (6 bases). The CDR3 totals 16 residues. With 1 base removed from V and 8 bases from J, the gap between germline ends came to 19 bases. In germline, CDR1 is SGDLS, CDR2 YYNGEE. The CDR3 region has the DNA TGTGCCAGCAGCGTACAGGGCGGGAACCGCCCACATGAGCAGTTCTTC. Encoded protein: CASSVQGGNRPHEQFF.

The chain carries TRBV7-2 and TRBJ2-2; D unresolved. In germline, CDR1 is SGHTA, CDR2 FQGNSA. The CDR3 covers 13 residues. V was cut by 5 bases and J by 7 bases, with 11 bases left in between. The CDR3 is CASSRVGGGELFF. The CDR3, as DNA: TGTGCCAGCAGCCGGGTTGGTGGCGGGGAGCTGTTTTTT.

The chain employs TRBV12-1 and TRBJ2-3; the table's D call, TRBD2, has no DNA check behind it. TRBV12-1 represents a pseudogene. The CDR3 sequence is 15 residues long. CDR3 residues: CASSLPRDLADTQYF. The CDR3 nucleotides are TGTGCCAGCAGCTTACCTAGGGACTTGGCAGATACGCAGTATTTT.

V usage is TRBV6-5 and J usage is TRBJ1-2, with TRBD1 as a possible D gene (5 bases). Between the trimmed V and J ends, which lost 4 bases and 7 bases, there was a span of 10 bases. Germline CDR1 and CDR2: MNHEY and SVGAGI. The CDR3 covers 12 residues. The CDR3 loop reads CASSWGPSGYTF. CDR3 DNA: TGTGCCAGCAGTTGGGGACCCAGTGGCTACACCTTC.

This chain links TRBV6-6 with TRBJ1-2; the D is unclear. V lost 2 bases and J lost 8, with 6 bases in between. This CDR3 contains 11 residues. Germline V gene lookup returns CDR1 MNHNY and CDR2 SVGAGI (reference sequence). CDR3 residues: CASSYTGGYTF. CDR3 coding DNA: TGTGCCAGCAGTTACACGGGGGGCTACACCTTC.

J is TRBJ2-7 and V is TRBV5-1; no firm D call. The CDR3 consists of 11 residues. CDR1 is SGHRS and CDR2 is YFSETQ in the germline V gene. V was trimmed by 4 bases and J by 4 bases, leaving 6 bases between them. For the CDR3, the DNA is TGCGCCAGCAGCGGGATATACGAGCAGTACTTC. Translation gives CASSGIYEQYF.

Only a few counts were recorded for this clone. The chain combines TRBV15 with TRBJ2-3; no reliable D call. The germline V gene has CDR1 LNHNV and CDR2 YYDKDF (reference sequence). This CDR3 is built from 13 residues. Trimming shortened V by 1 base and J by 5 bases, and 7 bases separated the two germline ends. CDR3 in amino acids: CATSRGQIDTQYF. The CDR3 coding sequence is TGTGCCACCAGCAGAGGCCAAATAGATACGCAGTATTTT.

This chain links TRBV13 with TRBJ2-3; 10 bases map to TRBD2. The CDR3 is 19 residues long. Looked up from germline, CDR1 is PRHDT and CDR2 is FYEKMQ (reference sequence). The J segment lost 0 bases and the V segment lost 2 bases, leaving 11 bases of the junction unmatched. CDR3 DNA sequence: TGTGCCAGCAGCTTATCATCACTAGCGGGACCGACTAGCACAGATACGCAGTATTTT. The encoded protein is CASSLSSLAGPTSTDTQYF. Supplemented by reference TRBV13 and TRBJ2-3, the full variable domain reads AAGVIQSPRHLIKEKRETATLKCYPIPRHDTVYWYQQGPGQDPQFLISFYEKMQSDKGSIPDRFSAQQFSDYHSELNMSSLELGDSALYFCASSLSSLAGPTSTDTQYFGPGTRLTVL.

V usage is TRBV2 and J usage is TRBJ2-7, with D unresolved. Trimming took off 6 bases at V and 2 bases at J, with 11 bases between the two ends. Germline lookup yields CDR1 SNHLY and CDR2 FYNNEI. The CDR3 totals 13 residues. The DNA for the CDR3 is TGTGCCAGCAGGAAGGACGGTACCTACGAGCAGTACTTC. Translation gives CASRKDGTYEQYF.

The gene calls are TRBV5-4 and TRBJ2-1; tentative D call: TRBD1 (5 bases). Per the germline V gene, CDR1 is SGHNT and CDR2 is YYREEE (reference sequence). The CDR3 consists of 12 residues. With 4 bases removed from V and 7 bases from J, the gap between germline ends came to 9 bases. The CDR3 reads CASSLRVNEQFF. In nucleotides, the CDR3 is TGTGCCAGCAGCCTCAGGGTTAATGAGCAGTTCTTC.

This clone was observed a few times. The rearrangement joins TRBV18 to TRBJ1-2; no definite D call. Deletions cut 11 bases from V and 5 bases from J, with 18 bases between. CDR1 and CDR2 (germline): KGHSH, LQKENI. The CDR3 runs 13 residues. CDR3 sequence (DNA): TGTGCCGGGTCAGAAGGCGAGGAGTATGGCTACACCTTC. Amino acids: CAGSEGEEYGYTF.

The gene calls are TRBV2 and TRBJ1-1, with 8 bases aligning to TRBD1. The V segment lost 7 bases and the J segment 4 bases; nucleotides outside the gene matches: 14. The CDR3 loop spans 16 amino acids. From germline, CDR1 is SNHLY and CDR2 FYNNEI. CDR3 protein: CASNPDPGGWGTEAFF. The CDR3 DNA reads TGTGCCAGCAATCCTGACCCAGGGGGCTGGGGCACTGAAGCTTTCTTT.

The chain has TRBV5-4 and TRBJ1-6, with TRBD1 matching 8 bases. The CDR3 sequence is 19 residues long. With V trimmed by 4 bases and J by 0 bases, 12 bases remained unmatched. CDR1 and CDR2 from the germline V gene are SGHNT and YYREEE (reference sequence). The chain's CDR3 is CASSRGQGWGSSYNSPLHF. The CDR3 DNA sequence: TGTGCCAGCAGCCGTGGACAGGGCTGGGGTAGCTCCTATAATTCACCCCTCCACTTT.

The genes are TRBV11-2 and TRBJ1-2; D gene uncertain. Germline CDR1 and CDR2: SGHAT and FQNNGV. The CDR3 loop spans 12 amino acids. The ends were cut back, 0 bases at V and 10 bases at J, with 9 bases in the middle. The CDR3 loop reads CASSLELEDYTF. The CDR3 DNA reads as TGTGCCAGCAGCTTAGAGTTAGAGGACTACACCTTC.

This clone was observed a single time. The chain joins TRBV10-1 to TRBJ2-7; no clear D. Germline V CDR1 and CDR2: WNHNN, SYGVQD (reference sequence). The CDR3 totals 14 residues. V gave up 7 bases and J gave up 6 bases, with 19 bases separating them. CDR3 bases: TGCGCCAGCACCTATTCACCTCAGGAATCCGAGCAGTACTTC. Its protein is CASTYSPQESEQYF.

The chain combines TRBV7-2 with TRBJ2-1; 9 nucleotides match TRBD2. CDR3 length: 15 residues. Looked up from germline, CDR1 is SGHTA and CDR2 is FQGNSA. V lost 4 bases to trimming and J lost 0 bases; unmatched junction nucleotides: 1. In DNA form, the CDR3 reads TGTGCCAGCAGCTATAGCGGGGGCTCCTACAATGAGCAGTTCTTC. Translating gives CASSYSGGSYNEQFF.

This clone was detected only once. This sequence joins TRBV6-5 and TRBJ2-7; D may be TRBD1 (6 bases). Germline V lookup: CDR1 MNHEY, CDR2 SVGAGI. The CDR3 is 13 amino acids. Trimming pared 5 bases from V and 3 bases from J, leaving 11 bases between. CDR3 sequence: CASSQEGDYEQYF. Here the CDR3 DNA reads TGTGCCAGCAGTCAAGAGGGGGACTACGAGCAGTACTTC.

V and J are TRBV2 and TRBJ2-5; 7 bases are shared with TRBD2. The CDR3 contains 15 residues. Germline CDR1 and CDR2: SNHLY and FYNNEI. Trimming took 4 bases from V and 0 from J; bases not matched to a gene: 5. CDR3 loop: CASSVSAGYQETQYF. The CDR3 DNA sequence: TGTGCCAGCAGTGTGTCAGCGGGGTACCAAGAGACCCAGTACTTC.

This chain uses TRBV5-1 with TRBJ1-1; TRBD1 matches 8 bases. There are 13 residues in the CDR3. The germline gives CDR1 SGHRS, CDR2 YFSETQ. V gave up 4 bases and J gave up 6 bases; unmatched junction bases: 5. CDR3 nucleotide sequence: TGCGCCAGCAGCCAGACAGGGGCCCCTGAAGCTTTCTTT. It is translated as CASSQTGAPEAFF.

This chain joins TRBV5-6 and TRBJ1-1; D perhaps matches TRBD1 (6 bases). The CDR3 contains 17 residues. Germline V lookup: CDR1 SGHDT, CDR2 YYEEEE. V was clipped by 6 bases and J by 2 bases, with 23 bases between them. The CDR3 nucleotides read TGTGCCAGCACCCCCCCTCAGGGGTGGGGGGTCAACACTGAAGCTTTCTTT. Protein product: CASTPPQGWGVNTEAFF.

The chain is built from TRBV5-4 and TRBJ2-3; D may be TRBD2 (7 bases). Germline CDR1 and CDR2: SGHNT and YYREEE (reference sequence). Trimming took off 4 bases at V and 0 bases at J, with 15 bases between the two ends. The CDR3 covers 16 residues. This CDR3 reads CASSLLGGASTDTQYF. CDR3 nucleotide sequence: TGTGCCAGCAGCCTACTGGGGGGGGCCAGCACAGATACGCAGTATTTT.

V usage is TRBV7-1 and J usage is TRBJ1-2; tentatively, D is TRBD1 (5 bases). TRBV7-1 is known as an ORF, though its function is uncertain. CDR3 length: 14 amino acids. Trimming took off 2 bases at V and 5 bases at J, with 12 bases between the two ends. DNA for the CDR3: TGTGCCAGCAGCTCAAGCAGGGAGTCGTATGGCTACACCTTC. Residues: CASSSSRESYGYTF.

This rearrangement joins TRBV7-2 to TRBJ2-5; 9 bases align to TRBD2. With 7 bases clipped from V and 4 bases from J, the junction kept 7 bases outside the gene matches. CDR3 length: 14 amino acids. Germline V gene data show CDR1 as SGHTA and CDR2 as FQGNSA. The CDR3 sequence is CASTFQRGAETQYF. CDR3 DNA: TGTGCCAGCACCTTCCAGCGGGGGGCAGAGACCCAGTACTTC.

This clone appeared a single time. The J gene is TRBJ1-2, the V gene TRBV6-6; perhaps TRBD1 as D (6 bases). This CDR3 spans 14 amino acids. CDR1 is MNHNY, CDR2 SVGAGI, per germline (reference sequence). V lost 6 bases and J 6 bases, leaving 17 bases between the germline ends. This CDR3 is CASSQAGGADGYTF. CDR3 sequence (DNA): TGTGCCAGCAGCCAAGCCGGGGGCGCAGATGGCTACACCTTC.

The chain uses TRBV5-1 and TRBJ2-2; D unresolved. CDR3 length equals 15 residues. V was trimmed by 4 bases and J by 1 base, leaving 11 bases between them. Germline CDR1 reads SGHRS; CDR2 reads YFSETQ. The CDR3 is CASSRSGGNTGELFF. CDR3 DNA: TGCGCCAGCAGCCGGTCCGGCGGGAACACCGGGGAGCTGTTTTTT.

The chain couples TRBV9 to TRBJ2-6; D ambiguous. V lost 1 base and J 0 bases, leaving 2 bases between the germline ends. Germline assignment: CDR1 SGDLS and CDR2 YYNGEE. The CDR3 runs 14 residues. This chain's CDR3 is CASSVLSGANVLTF. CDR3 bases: TGTGCCAGCAGCGTACTCTCTGGGGCCAACGTCCTGACTTTC.

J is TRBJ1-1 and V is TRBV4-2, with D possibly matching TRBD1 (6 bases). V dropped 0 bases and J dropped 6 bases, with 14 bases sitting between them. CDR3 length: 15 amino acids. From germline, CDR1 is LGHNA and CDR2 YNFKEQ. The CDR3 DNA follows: TGTGCCAGCAGCCAAGACAGGGGCCTGGAACCTGAAGCTTTCTTT. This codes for CASSQDRGLEPEAFF.

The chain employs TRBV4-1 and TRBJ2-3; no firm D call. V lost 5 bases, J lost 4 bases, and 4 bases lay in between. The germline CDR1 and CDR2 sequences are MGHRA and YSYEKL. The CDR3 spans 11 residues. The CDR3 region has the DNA TGCGCCAGCAGCTTAGCAGATACGCAGTATTTT. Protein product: CASSLADTQYF.

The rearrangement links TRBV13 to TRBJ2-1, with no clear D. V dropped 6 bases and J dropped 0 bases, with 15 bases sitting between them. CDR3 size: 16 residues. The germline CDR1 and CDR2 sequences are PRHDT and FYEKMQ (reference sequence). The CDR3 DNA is TGTGCCAGCAGTTCCCGGACCGGACCCTCCTACAATGAGCAGTTCTTC. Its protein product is CASSSRTGPSYNEQFF.